These 30 T cell receptor beta chains originate from one sample sequenced in a study of blood T cell repertoires in COVID-19. Profiled with immunoSEQ multiplex PCR; TCRdb holds only in-frame clones, not every one. The sample shows tens of thousands of clones, less than 85% of them seen only once. The material sequenced was peripheral blood. The receptors were gathered from a human donor in a cohort sampled during active COVID-19.

The CDR3 DNA is TGTGCCAGCAGTCACGAGGGTGCGCAAGAGACCCAGTACTTC. Protein: CASSHEGAQETQYF. J is TRBJ2-5 and V is TRBV27, with D possibly matching TRBD2 (5 bases). V lost 5 bases and J lost 2, with 12 bases in between. Germline-derived CDR1 and CDR2 are MNHEY and SMNVEV (reference sequence). This CDR3 comprises 14 residues.

This rearrangement joins TRBV11-2 to TRBJ1-2; 9 bases align to TRBD1. The CDR3 has 15 amino acids. Losses at the gene ends were 5 bases for V and 7 bases for J; bases not matched to a gene: 11. CDR1 SGHAT and CDR2 FQNNGV come from the germline V gene. The CDR3 sequence is CASSPNPGQGVGYTF. The CDR3 DNA sequence: TGTGCCAGCAGCCCCAACCCGGGACAGGGAGTTGGCTACACCTTC.

The chain recombines TRBV9 with TRBJ1-3, with TRBD1 identical over 8 bases. V was clipped by 0 bases and J by 1 base; unmatched bases: 12. Germline CDR1 SGDLS, CDR2 YYNGEE. The CDR3 spans 19 residues. In nucleotides, the CDR3 is TGTGCCAGCAGCGTAGGGATTATGGTGAACAGGGGGTCTGGAAACACCATATATTTT. Protein sequence: CASSVGIMVNRGSGNTIYF.

The gene calls are TRBV28 and TRBJ1-2, with D perhaps matching TRBD1 (6 bases). The V and J ends lost 6 bases and 9 bases respectively, with 14 bases between them. Germline lookup yields CDR1 MDHEN and CDR2 SYDVKM. This CDR3 comprises 12 residues. The CDR3 sequence is CASRVTGMSYTF. The CDR3 bases are TGTGCCAGCAGGGTAACAGGGATGAGCTACACCTTC.

The CDR3 region has the DNA TGTGCCAGCAGCGTAGCACAGGGGACGTATGGCTACACCTTC. Translating gives CASSVAQGTYGYTF. The genes are TRBV9 and TRBJ1-2; 7 nucleotides line up with TRBD1. With 0 bases clipped from V and 5 bases from J, the junction kept 4 bases outside the gene matches. The CDR3 consists of 14 residues. The germline V gene encodes CDR1 SGDLS and CDR2 YYNGEE.

The chain carries TRBV18 and TRBJ1-1, with TRBD1 identical over 7 bases. The CDR3 is made up of 14 amino acids. CDR1 and CDR2 from the germline V gene are KGHSH and LQKENI. V was clipped by 4 bases and J by 3 bases; unmatched bases: 5. The CDR3 DNA sequence: TGTGCCAGCTCACAGACAGGGTCGGACACTGAAGCTTTCTTT. This encodes CASSQTGSDTEAFF.

J is TRBJ2-3 and V is TRBV11-2; TRBD1 is a possible D gene (6 bases). The V and J ends lost 5 bases and 3 bases respectively, with 18 bases between them. This CDR3 is 16 amino acids long. Germline V gene sequence: CDR1 SGHAT, CDR2 FQNNGV. The CDR3 here is CASSPGRGGHTDTQYF. The DNA of the CDR3 is TGTGCCAGCAGCCCGGGACGTGGGGGCCATACAGATACGCAGTATTTT.

This chain links TRBV5-1 with TRBJ2-7, with 8 bases identical to TRBD2. The trim removed 0 bases at V and 5 bases at J, leaving 4 bases unmatched. This CDR3 is 14 amino acids long. Germline CDR1 SGHRS, CDR2 YFSETQ. DNA for the CDR3: TGCGCCAGCAGCTTGGCCGGGGGGGTCCACGAGCAGTACTTC. Amino acid sequence: CASSLAGGVHEQYF.

V gene TRBV28 combines with J gene TRBJ2-2; D gene ambiguous. CDR1 MDHEN and CDR2 SYDVKM come from the germline V gene. Between the trimmed V and J ends, which lost 8 bases and 4 bases, there was a span of 8 bases. CDR3 length: 12 amino acids. The chain's CDR3 is CASGSSTGELFF. The CDR3 bases are TGTGCCAGCGGGTCTAGCACCGGGGAGCTGTTTTTT.

This chain connects TRBV18 to TRBJ1-3; TRBD1 matches 7 bases. V lost 1 base to trimming and J lost 3 bases; unmatched junction nucleotides: 6. CDR1 and CDR2 (germline): KGHSH, LQKENI. The CDR3 covers 16 residues. For the CDR3, the DNA is TGTGCCAGCTCACCACAGGGGGCTGCTGATGGAAACACCATATATTTT. The encoded protein is CASSPQGAADGNTIYF.

The chain recombines TRBV11-2 with TRBJ2-1; 8 bases are shared with TRBD2. From germline, CDR1 is SGHAT and CDR2 FQNNGV. The CDR3 loop spans 15 amino acids. After removal of 4 bases from V and 8 bases from J, the junction contained 10 bases not matched to a gene. CDR3 amino acids: CASSSSYGGADEQFF. CDR3 sequence (DNA): TGTGCCAGCAGCTCTTCTTACGGGGGGGCCGATGAGCAGTTCTTC.

J is TRBJ1-1 and V is TRBV5-4, with TRBD1 matching over 7 bases. CDR1 and CDR2 from the germline V gene are SGHNT and YYREEE (reference sequence). The CDR3 covers 15 residues. The J segment lost 4 bases and the V segment lost 4 bases, leaving 10 bases of the junction unmatched. This chain's CDR3 is CASSPERTGGTEAFF. The CDR3, as DNA: TGTGCCAGCAGCCCAGAGAGGACAGGAGGCACTGAAGCTTTCTTT.

V and J are TRBV6-5 and TRBJ1-6; D may be TRBD1 (6 bases). V was shortened by 8 bases and J by 7 bases, with 12 bases between the two germline ends. The CDR3 is 13 residues long. Germline V lookup: CDR1 MNHEY, CDR2 SVGAGI. The CDR3 here is CASALGGNSPLHF. CDR3 sequence (DNA): TGTGCCAGCGCTTTAGGGGGAAATTCACCCCTCCACTTT.

The V gene is TRBV2, the J gene TRBJ1-1, with TRBD1 as a possible D gene (6 bases). V was trimmed by 2 bases and J by 1 base, leaving 8 bases between them. The CDR3 has 14 residues. Germline V lookup: CDR1 SNHLY, CDR2 FYNNEI. The CDR3 here is CASSERGQNTEAFF. The CDR3, as DNA: TGTGCCAGCAGTGAACGGGGACAGAACACTGAAGCTTTCTTT.

The chain combines TRBV19 with TRBJ1-4, with 10 positions matching TRBD1. CDR1 is LNHDA, CDR2 SQIVND, per germline (reference sequence). This CDR3 region has 14 residues. Losses at the gene ends were 5 bases for V and 8 bases for J; bases not matched to a gene: 5. The CDR3 region has the DNA TGTGCCAGTAGTTCAGGACAGGGGGAGGAAAAACTGTTTTTT. Translation: CASSSGQGEEKLFF. Using reference TRBV19 and TRBJ1-4 for the parts outside the CDR3, the full variable domain is DGGITQSPKYLFRKEGQNVTLSCEQNLNHDAMYWYRQDPGQGLRLIYYSQIVNDFQKGDIAEGYSVSREKKESFPLTVTSAQKNPTAFYLCASSSGQGEEKLFFGSGTQLSVL.

The rearrangement joins TRBV6-6 to TRBJ1-2; no clear D. The CDR3 runs 14 residues. Germline V gives CDR1 MNHNY, CDR2 SVGAGI (reference sequence). Trimming removed 1 base at V and 3 bases at J, with 9 bases between. CDR3 loop: CASSYYVGDYGYTF. The CDR3 DNA follows: TGTGCCAGCAGTTACTATGTCGGGGACTATGGCTACACCTTC.

V is TRBV7-9 and J is TRBJ1-1, with TRBD1 as a possible D gene (5 bases). CDR1 and CDR2 from the germline V gene are SEHNR and FQNEAQ (reference sequence). The CDR3 contains 16 residues. The ends were cut back, 4 bases at V and 3 bases at J, with 18 bases in the middle. Here the CDR3 DNA reads TGTGCCAGCAGCTCCAGTCTTGTGGACACCGACACTGAAGCTTTCTTT. It translates to CASSSSLVDTDTEAFF. The full variable domain, in which reference TRBV7-9 and TRBJ1-1 provide the parts outside the CDR3, is DTGVSQNPRHKITKRGQNVTFRCDPISEHNRLYWYRQTLGQGPEFLTYFQNEAQLEKSRLLSDRFSAERPKGSFSTLEIQRTEQGDSAMYLCASSSSLVDTDTEAFFGQGTRLTVV.

The chain carries TRBV5-5 and TRBJ2-7; no firm D call. This CDR3 region has 14 residues. Per the germline V gene, CDR1 is SGHKS and CDR2 is YYEKEE (reference sequence). V lost 0 bases and J 2 bases, leaving 9 bases between the germline ends. This chain's CDR3 is CASSLVLSPYEQYF. The CDR3 DNA reads as TGTGCCAGCAGCTTGGTACTGTCTCCCTACGAGCAGTACTTC.

The V gene is TRBV27, the J gene TRBJ1-1; 7 nucleotides line up with TRBD1. CDR1 MNHEY and CDR2 SMNVEV come from the germline V gene (reference sequence). The CDR3 runs 15 residues. J lost 4 bases, V lost 5 bases, and 10 bases had no gene match. CDR3 DNA: TGTGCCAGCAGTCCTCGGCACGACAGGGCCACTGAAGCTTTCTTT. Protein: CASSPRHDRATEAFF.

The chain recombines TRBV7-9 with TRBJ2-7, with 9 bases that match TRBD1. The ends lost 5 bases at V and 5 bases at J; junction bases unmatched: 13. In germline, CDR1 is SEHNR, CDR2 FQNEAQ (reference sequence). This CDR3 contains 16 residues. CDR3 sequence: CASSNLGQGGGNEQYF. The CDR3 DNA reads as TGTGCCAGCAGCAACTTGGGACAGGGCGGGGGAAACGAGCAGTACTTC.

The V and J genes are TRBV5-6 and TRBJ1-4; TRBD1 matches at 8 bases. The CDR3 runs 17 residues. V trimming: 0 bases; J trimming: 6 bases; junction bases outside the gene matches: 10. Germline CDR1 is SGHDT and CDR2 is YYEEEE. The DNA for the CDR3 is TGTGCCAGCAGCTTGGCCTCCGAGACAGGGGTCTATGAAAAACTGTTTTTT. As protein: CASSLASETGVYEKLFF.

This clone was detected only once. The chain joins TRBV30 to TRBJ1-1; the D gene is possibly TRBD1 (6 bases). The germline V and J ends were trimmed by 2 bases and 11 bases, with 24 bases remaining between them. CDR1 is GTSNPN, CDR2 SVGIG, per germline (reference sequence). The CDR3 has 15 amino acids. The CDR3 nucleotides read TGTGCCTGGAGTAAGGGAGTTGGGGGCCTAAACTTGGCTTTCTTT. Protein sequence: CAWSKGVGGLNLAFF. The whole variable domain, filled in from reference TRBV30 and TRBJ1-1, reads SQTIHQWPATLVQPVGSPLSLECTVEGTSNPNLYWYRQAAGRGLQLLFYSVGIGQISSEVPQNLSASRPQDRQFILSSKKLLLSDSGFYLCAWSKGVGGLNLAFFGQGTRLTVV.

This clone was observed once. The CDR3 loop reads CSAPTGYGYTF. The CDR3 region has the DNA TGCAGTGCCCCGACAGGCTATGGCTACACCTTC. The V gene is TRBV20-1, the J gene TRBJ1-2; tentative D call: TRBD1 (6 bases). The CDR3 spans 11 residues. The V gene lost 6 bases and the J gene lost 4 bases, with 9 bases spanning the gap. Germline lookup yields CDR1 DFQATT and CDR2 SNEGSKA (reference sequence).

In its sample, this clone was seen a few times. V is TRBV18 and J is TRBJ2-7; TRBD2 aligns across 15 bases. Losses at the gene ends were 3 bases for V and 7 bases for J; bases not matched to a gene: 4. Germline assignment: CDR1 KGHSH and CDR2 LQKENI. The CDR3 is made up of 15 amino acids. The CDR3 sequence: CASSPSGTSGREQYF. The CDR3 DNA sequence: TGTGCCAGCTCACCTTCCGGGACTAGCGGGAGGGAGCAGTACTTC.

The rearrangement joins TRBV2 to TRBJ2-7, with 7 bases matching TRBD2. The J segment lost 1 base and the V segment lost 10 bases, leaving 1 base of the junction unmatched. The CDR3 has 11 amino acids. Germline-derived CDR1 and CDR2 are SNHLY and FYNNEI. CDR3 DNA: TGTGCCACCGGGGGGTCCTACGAGCAGTACTTC. It translates to CATGGSYEQYF.

This chain joins TRBV27 and TRBJ2-1, with D unresolved. V lost 3 bases and J lost 10, with 7 bases in between. Germline-derived CDR1 and CDR2 are MNHEY and SMNVEV (reference sequence). There are 11 residues in the CDR3. CDR3: CASSFGGEQFF. CDR3 in DNA: TGTGCCAGCAGTTTCGGCGGAGAGCAGTTCTTC.

V and J are TRBV6-5 and TRBJ1-2; 9 bases match TRBD1. The CDR3 runs 15 residues. The germline V gene encodes CDR1 MNHEY and CDR2 SVGAGI. The V and J ends lost 8 bases and 3 bases, in that order; junction bases with no gene match: 10. The CDR3 DNA reads as TGTGCCAGCGGATTCAGACAGGGGGGCTACTATGGCTACACCTTC. The encoded protein is CASGFRQGGYYGYTF.

This clone has a handful of counts. The chain carries TRBV5-4 and TRBJ1-4; D gene ambiguous. The CDR3 runs to 17 residues. V was clipped by 0 bases and J by 6 bases, with 18 bases between them. CDR1 is SGHNT and CDR2 is YYREEE in the germline V gene (reference sequence). The CDR3 loop reads CASSLGPTLRTDEKLFF. CDR3 nucleotides: TGTGCCAGCAGCTTGGGCCCGACCCTAAGGACTGATGAAAAACTGTTTTTT.

CDR3 sequence reads: CASSYSLWAPNEKLFF. The CDR3 DNA sequence: TGTGCCAGCAGTTACTCGTTGTGGGCCCCTAATGAAAAACTGTTTTTT. This chain uses TRBV6-5 with TRBJ1-4, with D unclear. V was clipped by 0 bases and J by 3 bases, with 11 bases between them. Germline V CDR1 and CDR2: MNHEY, SVGAGI. The CDR3 is 16 residues long.

This chain uses TRBV5-6 with TRBJ2-5; D might be TRBD2 (5 bases). V was shortened by 2 bases and J by 5 bases, with 16 bases between the two germline ends. The CDR3 spans 15 residues. Germline V CDR1 and CDR2: SGHDT, YYEEEE. Written as DNA, the CDR3 is TGTGCCAGCAGCTTCGCTGTCCTAGCTTCGGAGACCCAGTACTTC. The encoded protein is CASSFAVLASETQYF.